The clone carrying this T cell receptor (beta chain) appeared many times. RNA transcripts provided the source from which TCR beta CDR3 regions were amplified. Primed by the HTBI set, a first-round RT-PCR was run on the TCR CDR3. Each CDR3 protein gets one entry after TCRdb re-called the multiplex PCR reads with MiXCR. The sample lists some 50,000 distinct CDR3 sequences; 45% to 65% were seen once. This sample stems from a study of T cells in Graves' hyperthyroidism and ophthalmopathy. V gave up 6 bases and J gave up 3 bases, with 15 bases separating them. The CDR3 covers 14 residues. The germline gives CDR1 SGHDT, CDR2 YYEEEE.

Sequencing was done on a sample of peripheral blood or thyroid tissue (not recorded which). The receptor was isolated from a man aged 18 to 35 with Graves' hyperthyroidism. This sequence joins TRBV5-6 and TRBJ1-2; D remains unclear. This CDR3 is CASTNGPWDYGYTF. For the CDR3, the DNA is TGTGCCAGCACCAACGGCCCATGGGACTATGGCTACACCTTC.